A single sample is the source of the 19 T cell receptor beta chains below, sequenced in a study of cytotoxic CD8 clonotypes in ibrutinib-treated CLL (dated by TCRdb to the early 2020s). Library preparation employed the immunoSEQ multiplex PCR assay. The table was pulled from immuneACCESS by TCRdb, which kept in-frame rearrangements only. Such tables lose some clones; where checked, under half of the loss comes from unresolved V genes, and the rest has no known cause. The sample profile shows under 50,000 clones; 68% of them were found once. The ten largest account for 6% to 8% of the sample. This sample's time point label indicates: progressive disease on ibrutinib. This material consisted of PBMCs, taken at disease progression, from a patient treated with ibrutinib. All receptors derive from a human donor with chronic lymphocytic leukemia.

The V call is TRBV9, the J call TRBJ2-1, with 8 bases aligning to TRBD2. CDR1 SGDLS and CDR2 YYNGEE come from the germline V gene. The CDR3 runs 15 residues. With 1 base clipped from V and 10 bases from J, the junction kept 10 bases outside the gene matches. CDR3 loop: CASSVSREGLREQFF. The CDR3 DNA sequence: TGTGCCAGCAGCGTATCTCGGGAGGGCCTGAGAGAGCAGTTCTTC.

The V gene is TRBV4-2, the J gene TRBJ1-2; D perhaps matches TRBD1 (5 bases). Germline lookup yields CDR1 LGHNA and CDR2 YNFKEQ. V was trimmed by 0 bases and J by 6 bases, leaving 8 bases between them. This CDR3 is 13 amino acids long. CDR3 DNA: TGTGCCAGCAGCCAAGAGGGGGACGATGGCTACACCTTC. Amino acids: CASSQEGDDGYTF.

This clone was seen more than once but under ten times. The chain carries TRBV11-3 and TRBJ2-1, with D perhaps TRBD1 or TRBD2 (6 bases each). The germline V and J ends were trimmed by 5 bases and 7 bases, with 21 bases remaining between them. The CDR3 is 16 residues long. Looked up from germline, CDR1 is SGHNT and CDR2 is YENEEA. The CDR3 DNA is TGTGCCAGCAGCCGCCCTTGGGGGGCGGTCTCGAATGAGCAGTTCTTC. Its translation: CASSRPWGAVSNEQFF.

V and J are TRBV7-8 and TRBJ2-1; 13 bases agree with TRBD2. Germline assignment: CDR1 SGHVS and CDR2 FQNEAQ. This CDR3 region has 15 residues. Trimming removed 3 bases from V and 10 bases from J; junction bases left unmatched: 6. CDR3 sequence (DNA): TGTGCCAGCAGCTTTACTAGCGGGAGGGAAGGAGAGCAGTTCTTC. Amino acid sequence: CASSFTSGREGEQFF. Variable domain in full (rest from reference TRBV7-8 and TRBJ2-1): GAGVSQSPRYKVAKRGQDVALRCDPISGHVSLFWYQQALGQGPEFLTYFQNEAQLDKSGLPSDRFFAERPEGSVSTLKIQRTQQEDSAVYLCASSFTSGREGEQFFGPGTRLTVL.

The rearrangement joins TRBV27 to TRBJ2-1; TRBD2 matches at 9 bases. Germline-derived CDR1 and CDR2 are MNHEY and SMNVEV (reference sequence). The CDR3 sequence is 16 residues long. The V and J ends lost 5 bases and 5 bases, in that order; junction bases with no gene match: 10. In nucleotides, the CDR3 is TGTGCCAGCAGTCACCCGATAGCGGGAGTCAACAATGAGCAGTTCTTC. It encodes CASSHPIAGVNNEQFF.

The chain carries TRBV9 and TRBJ2-1; no clear D gene. Germline values: CDR1 SGDLS, CDR2 YYNGEE. V was cut by 4 bases and J by 9 bases, with 17 bases left in between. The CDR3 consists of 14 residues. CDR3 DNA: TGTGCCAGCAGCCCCACTTCCTACCTTCTTGAGCAGTTCTTC. It translates to CASSPTSYLLEQFF.

This clone was detected only once. The V gene is TRBV30, the J gene TRBJ2-5; 8 bases match TRBD2. The CDR3 is 15 amino acids. V was pared by 3 bases and J by 7 bases, with 13 bases of the junction left unmatched. Germline values: CDR1 GTSNPN, CDR2 SVGIG (reference sequence). The CDR3 spells CAWRVLADTRGTQYF. CDR3 DNA sequence: TGTGCCTGGAGGGTACTAGCGGATACAAGAGGGACCCAGTACTTC. Full variable domain (outside the CDR3, taken from reference TRBV30 and TRBJ2-5): SQTIHQWPATLVQPVGSPLSLECTVEGTSNPNLYWYRQAAGRGLQLLFYSVGIGQISSEVPQNLSASRPQDRQFILSSKKLLLSDSGFYLCAWRVLADTRGTQYFGPGTRLLVL.

The chain joins TRBV19 to TRBJ2-2; D gene uncertain. The germline V and J ends were trimmed by 0 bases and 8 bases, with 10 bases remaining between them. CDR1 and CDR2 (germline): LNHDA, SQIVND (reference sequence). CDR3 length: 14 amino acids. The CDR3 reads CASSIDYRLGELFF. DNA for the CDR3: TGTGCCAGTAGTATAGACTACAGATTAGGGGAGCTGTTTTTT.

The V call is TRBV5-6, the J call TRBJ1-5, with D uncertain. Germline CDR1 is SGHDT and CDR2 is YYEEEE. V was pared by 3 bases and J by 7 bases, with 14 bases between. This CDR3 spans 14 amino acids. DNA of the CDR3: TGTGCCAGCAGCTCACTCCGGAGCGCCCAGCCCCAGCATTTT. Residues: CASSSLRSAQPQHF.

V usage is TRBV18 and J usage is TRBJ1-1, with a weak D call TRBD1 (5 bases). The length of the CDR3 is 12 residues. Trimming removed 6 bases from V and 14 bases from J, with 19 bases in between. From germline, CDR1 is KGHSH and CDR2 LQKENI. The CDR3 loop reads CASSPTEGLGFF. The DNA for the CDR3 is TGTGCCAGCTCCCCGACGGAGGGGCTTGGGTTCTTT. Combining the CDR3 with reference TRBV18 and TRBJ1-1 gives the whole variable domain NAGVMQNPRHLVRRRGQEARLRCSPMKGHSHVYWYRQLPEEGLKFMVYLQKENIIDESGMPKERFSAEFPKEGPSILRIQQVVRGDSAAYFCASSPTEGLGFFGQGTRLTVV.

Sample share makes this clone medium-sized. The rearrangement uses TRBV6-1 and TRBJ2-7; D is perhaps TRBD2 (5 bases). This CDR3 is built from 15 residues. Germline V gives CDR1 MNHNS, CDR2 SASEGT. V lost 8 bases, J lost 1 base, and 18 bases lay in between. The CDR3 spells CASGGGEGTSYEQYF. CDR3 sequence (DNA): TGTGCCAGCGGCGGTGGCGAGGGAACTTCCTACGAGCAGTACTTC.

This chain joins TRBV28 and TRBJ1-1; D uncertain. The ends were cut back, 5 bases at V and 2 bases at J, with 3 bases in the middle. The CDR3 is 11 residues long. Germline CDR1 is MDHEN and CDR2 is SYDVKM. The CDR3 sequence: CASSENTEAFF. CDR3 DNA: TGTGCCAGCAGTGAAAACACTGAAGCTTTCTTT.

A few counts support this clone. CDR3 nucleotides: TGTGCCTGGAGTGTAACGGGAAGGAATCAGCCCCAGCATTTT. As protein: CAWSVTGRNQPQHF. This chain links TRBV30 with TRBJ1-5, with unresolved D. There are 14 residues in the CDR3. The germline V and J ends were trimmed by 0 bases and 4 bases, with 10 bases remaining between them. CDR1 and CDR2 (germline): GTSNPN, SVGIG (reference sequence).

The chain joins TRBV11-2 to TRBJ2-3; TRBD2 matches at 10 bases. The CDR3 has 16 residues. The germline V gene has CDR1 SGHAT and CDR2 FQNNGV. J was trimmed by 3 bases and V by 3 bases; bases with no gene match: 6. CDR3 protein: CASSLASSGSTDTQYF. The CDR3 nucleotides read TGTGCCAGCAGCTTGGCCTCTAGCGGGAGTACAGATACGCAGTATTTT.

This clone was counted a few times. The chain couples TRBV5-1 to TRBJ2-2, with D hard to call. Germline CDR1 is SGHRS and CDR2 is YFSETQ. V lost 0 bases and J lost 5, with 8 bases in between. The length of the CDR3 is 14 residues. The CDR3 nucleotides are TGCGCCAGCAGCTTGGTTTCTGAGACCGGGGAGCTGTTTTTT. The encoded protein is CASSLVSETGELFF.

This chain connects TRBV5-8 to TRBJ2-7; 7 bases fit TRBD1. This CDR3 contains 15 residues. Trimming removed 4 bases from V and 2 bases from J; junction bases left unmatched: 9. The germline gives CDR1 SGHTS, CDR2 YDEGEE. The CDR3 sequence is CASSPRGTDAYEQYF. The CDR3, as DNA: TGTGCCAGCAGCCCCAGGGGGACGGACGCCTACGAGCAGTACTTC.

The chain links TRBV6-6 to TRBJ1-1; D is uncertain. Germline CDR1 and CDR2: MNHNY and SVGAGI (reference sequence). V dropped 8 bases and J dropped 2 bases, with 18 bases sitting between them. CDR3 length: 15 amino acids. The CDR3 DNA reads TGTGCCAGCCTCCGTGGTAAGAACACTAACACTGAAGCTTTCTTT. It encodes CASLRGKNTNTEAFF.

The chain uses TRBV5-1 and TRBJ2-7; TRBD1 agrees at 8 bases. The CDR3 consists of 16 residues. Unmatched junction bases numbered 15, after V lost 4 bases and J lost 6 bases. Germline V gene data show CDR1 as SGHRS and CDR2 as YFSETQ. The CDR3: CASSSPDRAQGGEQYF. For the CDR3, the DNA is TGCGCCAGCAGCAGTCCGGACAGGGCCCAAGGGGGCGAGCAGTACTTC.

The chain recombines TRBV5-4 with TRBJ1-2; D not certain. The CDR3 runs 18 residues. Trimming left V 0 bases short and J 4 bases short, with 22 bases between. Germline V gene data show CDR1 as SGHNT and CDR2 as YYREEE (reference sequence). The CDR3 nucleotides read TGTGCCAGCAGCTTGGATAGGTCCAGGCGGAGCTCCCTCTATGGCTACACCTTC. Amino acid sequence: CASSLDRSRRSSLYGYTF.